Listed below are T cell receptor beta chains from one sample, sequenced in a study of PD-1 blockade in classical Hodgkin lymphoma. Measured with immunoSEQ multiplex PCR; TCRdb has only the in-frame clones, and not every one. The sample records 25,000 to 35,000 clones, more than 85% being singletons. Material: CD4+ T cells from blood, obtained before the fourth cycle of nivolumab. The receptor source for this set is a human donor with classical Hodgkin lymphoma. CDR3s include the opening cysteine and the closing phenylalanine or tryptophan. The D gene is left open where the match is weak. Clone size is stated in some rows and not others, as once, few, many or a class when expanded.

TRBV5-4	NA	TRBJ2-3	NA	CASSLPGVWGSSTDTQYF	TGTGCCAGCAGCTTGCCCGGGGTCTGGGGGTCTAGCACAGATACGCAGTATTTT
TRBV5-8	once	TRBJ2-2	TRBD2	CASSFTRAGGTGELFF	TGTGCCAGCAGCTTTACTAGAGCGGGGGGGACCGGGGAGCTGTTTTTT
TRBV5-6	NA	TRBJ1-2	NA	CASSPGLLRYGYTF	TGTGCCAGCAGTCCAGGGCTCTTACGCTATGGCTACACCTTC
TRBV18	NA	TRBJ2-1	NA	CASSPQHNEQFF	TGTGCCAGCTCACCCCAGCACAATGAGCAGTTCTTC
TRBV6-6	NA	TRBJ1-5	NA	CASSRWGGQSNQPQHF	TGTGCCAGCAGTCGCTGGGGGGGGCAAAGCAATCAGCCCCAGCATTTT
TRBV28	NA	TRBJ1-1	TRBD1	CASNFGNRGNTEAFF	TGTGCCAGCAACTTTGGGAACAGGGGAAACACTGAAGCTTTCTTT
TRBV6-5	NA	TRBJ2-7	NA	CASSPGPSYEQYF	TGTGCCAGCAGCCCGGGGCCGTCCTACGAGCAGTACTTC
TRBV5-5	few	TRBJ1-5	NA	CASSLGGYSNQPQHF	TGTGCCAGCAGCTTGGGGGGGTATAGCAATCAGCCCCAGCATTTT
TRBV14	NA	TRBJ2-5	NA	CASSHGETQYF	TGTGCCAGCAGCCACGGAGAGACCCAGTACTTC
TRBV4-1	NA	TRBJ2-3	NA	CASSQESTDTQYF	TGCGCCAGCAGCCAAGAGAGCACAGATACGCAGTATTTT
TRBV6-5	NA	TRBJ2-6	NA	CASSPRRAGANVLTF	TGTGCCAGCAGCCCTCGGAGGGCTGGGGCCAACGTCCTGACTTTC
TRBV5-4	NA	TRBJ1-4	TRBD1	CASSFKTGQGSEKLFF	TGTGCCAGCAGCTTTAAGACCGGACAGGGCAGTGAAAAACTGTTTTTT
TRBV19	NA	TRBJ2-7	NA	CASSATAPAPSYEQYF	TGTGCCAGTAGTGCGACAGCCCCGGCCCCCTCCTACGAGCAGTACTTC
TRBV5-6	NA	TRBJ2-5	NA	CASSSSMTVRETQYF	TGTGCCAGCAGCTCCTCCATGACAGTCCGGGAGACCCAGTACTTC
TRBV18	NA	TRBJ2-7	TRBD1	CASSPPGQGSYEQYF	TGTGCCAGCTCACCACCGGGACAGGGGTCCTACGAGCAGTACTTC
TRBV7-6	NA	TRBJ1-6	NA	CASSTNSSPLHF	TGTGCCAGCAGCACGAACAGTTCACCCCTCCACTTT
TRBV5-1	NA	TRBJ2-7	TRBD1	CASSIGQGKYEQYF	TGCGCCAGCAGCATCGGACAGGGGAAATACGAGCAGTACTTC
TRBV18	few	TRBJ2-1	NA	CASSPMVTYNEQFF	TGTGCCAGCTCACCAATGGTTACCTACAATGAGCAGTTCTTC
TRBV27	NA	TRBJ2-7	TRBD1	CASIPSWGQGSYEQYF	TGTGCCAGCATCCCTTCTTGGGGACAGGGTTCCTACGAGCAGTACTTC
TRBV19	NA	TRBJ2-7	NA	CASSLRQARTYEQYF	TGTGCCAGTAGTTTACGACAGGCCAGGACCTACGAGCAGTACTTC
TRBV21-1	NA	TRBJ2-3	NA	CASSRGTSGSITDTQYF	TGTGCCAGCAGCAGAGGGACTAGCGGGTCTATCACAGATACGCAGTATTTT
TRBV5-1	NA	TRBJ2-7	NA	CASSSRGATYEQYF	TGCGCCAGCAGCTCACGGGGGGCAACCTACGAGCAGTACTTC
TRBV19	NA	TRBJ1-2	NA	CASTPTTSANYGYTF	TGTGCCAGTACCCCAACTACATCAGCTAACTATGGCTACACCTTC
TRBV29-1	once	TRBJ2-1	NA	CSVETYNEQFF	TGCAGCGTTGAAACCTACAATGAGCAGTTCTTC
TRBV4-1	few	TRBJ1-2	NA	CASSQVGVANYGYTF	TGCGCCAGCAGCCAAGTGGGAGTTGCTAACTATGGCTACACCTTC
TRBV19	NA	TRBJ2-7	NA	CASSIDLGGTYEQYF	TGTGCCAGTAGTATAGATCTCGGCGGAACCTACGAGCAGTACTTC
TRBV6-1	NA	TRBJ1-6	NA	CASSERGDNSPLHF	TGTGCCAGCAGTGAGAGGGGGGATAATTCACCCCTCCACTTT
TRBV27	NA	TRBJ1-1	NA	CASLTPGVTEAFF	TGTGCCAGCCTAACCCCAGGGGTCACTGAAGCTTTCTTT
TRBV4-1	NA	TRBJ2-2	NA	CASSQYTWNTGELFF	TGCGCCAGCAGCCAATATACGTGGAACACCGGGGAGCTGTTTTTT
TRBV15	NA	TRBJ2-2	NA	CATSTPGELVNTGELFF	TGTGCCACCAGCACACCCGGTGAACTAGTAAACACCGGGGAGCTGTTTTTT
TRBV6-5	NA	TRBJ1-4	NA	CASSYGRGNEKLFF	TGTGCCAGCAGTTACGGTCGGGGTAATGAAAAACTGTTTTTT
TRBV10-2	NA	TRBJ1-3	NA	CASSDARNTIYF	TGCGCCAGCAGTGATGCTAGAAACACCATATATTTT
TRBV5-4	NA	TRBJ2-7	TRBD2	CASSPAGGRYEQYF	TGTGCCAGCAGCCCAGCGGGAGGGAGGTACGAGCAGTACTTC
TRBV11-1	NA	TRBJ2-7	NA	CASSLRSSSSYEQYF	TGTGCCAGCAGCTTGCGAAGTTCAAGCTCCTACGAGCAGTACTTC
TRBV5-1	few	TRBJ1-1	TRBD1	CASSQGVTNTEAFF	TGCGCCAGCAGCCAGGGGGTAACGAACACTGAAGCTTTCTTT